This TCR beta chain was profiled in a study of T cell changes during pregnancy in multiple sclerosis. From germline, CDR1 is PRHDT and CDR2 FYEKMQ (reference sequence). The CDR3 has 16 amino acids. V shed 4 bases, J shed 4 bases, and the junction held 7 bases outside the gene matches. Produced via immunoSEQ multiplex PCR; TCRdb's table is partial and in-frame only. This table holds 30,000 to 40,000 clones, about 87% found once. The sample here was CD8+ T cells from peripheral blood mononuclear cells, taken before pregnancy. The TCR originated in a female donor with multiple sclerosis, enrolled in a pregnancy study. The rearrangement uses TRBV13 and TRBJ2-5; 12 bases align to TRBD2. The CDR3 coding sequence is TGTGCCAGCAGCTCCAGGACTAGCGGGGCGGGAGAGACCCAGTACTTC. This encodes CASSSRTSGAGETQYF.